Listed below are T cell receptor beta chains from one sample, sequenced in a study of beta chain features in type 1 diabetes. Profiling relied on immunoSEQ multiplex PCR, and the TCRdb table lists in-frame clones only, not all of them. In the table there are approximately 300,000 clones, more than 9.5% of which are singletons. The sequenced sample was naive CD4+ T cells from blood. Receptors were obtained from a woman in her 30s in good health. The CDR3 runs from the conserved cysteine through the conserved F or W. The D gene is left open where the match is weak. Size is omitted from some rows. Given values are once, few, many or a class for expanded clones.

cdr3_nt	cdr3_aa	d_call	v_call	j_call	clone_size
TGTGCCAGCAGTCGTAGCGGGAGCCTCTCCTACAATGAGCAGTTCTTC	CASSRSGSLSYNEQFF	TRBD2	TRBV28	TRBJ2-1	few
TGCGCCAGCAGCCCTCGGACAGGGGCCCGGGAGCTGTTTTTT	CASSPRTGARELFF	TRBD1	TRBV4-3	TRBJ2-2	few
TGTGCCAGCAGTTCCCCGACAGGGAACGAGCAGTACTTC	CASSSPTGNEQYF	TRBD1	TRBV28	TRBJ2-7	few
TGTGCCAGCAGCCAGCGGGACAGGGGATCCTACGAGCAGTACTTC	CASSQRDRGSYEQYF	TRBD1	TRBV7-2	TRBJ2-7	few
TGCGCCAGCACGGATCTTAGCGGGAACAATGAGCAGTTCTTC	CASTDLSGNNEQFF	TRBD2	TRBV5-1	TRBJ2-1	NA
TGTGCCAGCAGCTCGCGTGAGAGCACAGATACGCAGTATTTT	CASSSRESTDTQYF	NA	TRBV5-4	TRBJ2-3	few
TGCAGCGTTGATCTTCTCTCGGACTATGGCTACACCTTC	CSVDLLSDYGYTF	NA	TRBV29-1	TRBJ1-2	NA
TGTGCCACCAGCAGAGAGGCGGGCGGCAGTGGCAATGAGCAGTTCTTC	CATSREAGGSGNEQFF	NA	TRBV15	TRBJ2-1	few
TGTGCCAGCAGCCAACCTCCTAGCGGGAGGGGGGGGGAGACCCAGTACTTC	CASSQPPSGRGGETQYF	TRBD2	TRBV4-2	TRBJ2-5	NA
TGTGCCAGCAGCTGGGGGCCGACAGGGGTTAACTACGAGCAGTACTTC	CASSWGPTGVNYEQYF	TRBD1	TRBV28	TRBJ2-7	few
TGTGCCAGCAGCTCACAGCCTGATCGACTACATGAGCAGTACTTC	CASSSQPDRLHEQYF	NA	TRBV7-9	TRBJ2-7	few
TGCGCCAGCAGCTTGGCAGGGGCCGCTTTCTTT	CASSLAGAAFF	NA	TRBV5-1	TRBJ1-1	NA
TGTGCCAGCAGCTATACGGAGTTCAATGAGCAGTTCTTC	CASSYTEFNEQFF	NA	TRBV9	TRBJ2-1	few
TGTGCCAGCAGTAGACAGGTTGTGGGCTACGAGCAGTACTTC	CASSRQVVGYEQYF	NA	TRBV6-5	TRBJ2-7	NA
TGTGCCAGCAGTTCTTGGACAGCTCCTACCGGGGAGCTGTTTTTT	CASSSWTAPTGELFF	NA	TRBV27	TRBJ2-2	NA
TGTGCCAGCCGGGCCACCTCCCAGGGCATAGCTTTCTTT	CASRATSQGIAFF	NA	TRBV6-5	TRBJ1-1	NA
TGTGCCAGCAGTTACTCGACGACAGGCGGGGAGACCCAGTACTTC	CASSYSTTGGETQYF	NA	TRBV6-6	TRBJ2-5	few
TGTGCCAGCAGCCGGGGGAGCAATCAGCCCCAGCATTTT	CASSRGSNQPQHF	NA	TRBV5-4	TRBJ1-5	NA
TGTGCCAGCAGCTTAATGGGACAGGGGACCGAGCAGTACTTC	CASSLMGQGTEQYF	TRBD1	TRBV7-2	TRBJ2-7	few
TGTGCCAGCAGTGACGTCGGGGGTGGGACAGGGGCCCTGGAGCAGTACTTC	CASSDVGGGTGALEQYF	TRBD1	TRBV25-1	TRBJ2-7	NA
TGTGCTAGCAGCCACGGGACAGGAGTCCTTAAGACCCAGTACTTC	CASSHGTGVLKTQYF	TRBD1	TRBV7-7	TRBJ2-5	NA
TGTGCCTGGGGGCCGGGACACCTCCAAGAGACCCAGTACTTC	CAWGPGHLQETQYF	NA	TRBV30	TRBJ2-5	few
TGTGCCAGCAGCCACCCGGACAGGGGAGCAGATACGCAGTATTTT	CASSHPDRGADTQYF	TRBD1	TRBV5-4	TRBJ2-3	NA
TGTGCCAGCAGCGGTCCAGGGGGTTGGGGGAGCAATCAGCCCCAGCATTTT	CASSGPGGWGSNQPQHF	TRBD1	TRBV7-2	TRBJ1-5	NA
TGTGCCAGCAGTTTAATGTCCTATGGGACCCAGTACTTC	CASSLMSYGTQYF	NA	TRBV28	TRBJ2-5	few
TGCGCCAGCAGCCAAGAAGTAGCGGGAGTAGGCAATGAGCAGTTCTTC	CASSQEVAGVGNEQFF	TRBD2	TRBV4-3	TRBJ2-1	NA
TGTGCCAGCAGTTACGCTGAGGAAAGCTATGGCTACACCTTC	CASSYAEESYGYTF	NA	TRBV6-5	TRBJ1-2	NA
TGCGCCAGCAGCTTGCTCGCCGGGGATACGCAGTATTTT	CASSLLAGDTQYF	NA	TRBV5-1	TRBJ2-3	NA
TGTGCCAGCAGCTATCACGAAGGGGGCGAGGATGGCTACACCTTC	CASSYHEGGEDGYTF	TRBD1	TRBV9	TRBJ1-2	few
TGTGCCAGCAGTTACTCGAGCGGGCCGAAAAACATTCAGTACTTC	CASSYSSGPKNIQYF	NA	TRBV6-6	TRBJ2-4	NA
TGCGCCAGCAGCCGGTCCCTGGGTGCGGATCAAGAGACCCAGTACTTC	CASSRSLGADQETQYF	NA	TRBV5-1	TRBJ2-5	few
TGTGCCAGCAGCTTTAACCGAGACACAGATACGCAGTATTTT	CASSFNRDTDTQYF	NA	TRBV7-9	TRBJ2-3	NA
TGCAGCGTTGTCAGGGGGCGTACACATTACAATGAGCAGTTCTTC	CSVVRGRTHYNEQFF	TRBD1	TRBV29-1	TRBJ2-1	few
TGCGCCAGCAGCTTGTACTCTCGGGAGACCCAGTACTTC	CASSLYSRETQYF	NA	TRBV5-1	TRBJ2-5	few
TGTGCCAGCAGTTCACTAAATCAGCCCCAGCATTTT	CASSSLNQPQHF	NA	TRBV27	TRBJ1-5	few
TGTGCCAGCAGCCACCTAGCGGGAGGGCGCCAAGAGACCCAGTACTTC	CASSHLAGGRQETQYF	TRBD2	TRBV14	TRBJ2-5	few